This TCR beta chain was documented in a study of human T cells and chemical hapten exposure. Study-wide findings and caveats: Versus controls, significantly more large CDR3 similarity clusters arose from expanded TCRs. Each of the donors had alopecia, so their immune responses may not resemble those of healthy people.

The CDR3 is 13 residues long. Germline loops: CDR1 LGHDT, CDR2 YNNKEL (reference sequence). V was trimmed by 0 bases and J by 3 bases, leaving 3 bases between them. As for time point: patch test 1, 2 weeks after DPC sensitization. The treatment: therapeutic diphenylcyclopropenone sensitization with weekly scalp DPC. The library attached unique molecular identifiers to individual cDNA molecules. Each CDR3 protein is one row after TCRdb ran MiXCR on the RACE reads. This table has more than 70,000 distinct CDR3 sequences, roughly 10% appearing once. A few counts support this clonotype. The target antigen is unknown.

The material was whole blood, obtained in connection with sensitization to the hapten diphenylcyclopropenone (DPC). This chain links TRBV3-1 with TRBJ1-3, with D uncertain. The sequence was obtained from a woman aged 55-69 years with alopecia areata. Some clones in this sample may be carry-over from other donors' samples. CDR3 in amino acids: CASSQDYGNTIYF. CDR3 nucleotides: TGTGCCAGCAGCCAAGACTATGGAAACACCATATATTTT.